The clone carrying this T cell receptor (beta chain) was found a few times. CDR3 length: 13 amino acids. Trimming removed 9 bases from V and 2 bases from J; junction bases left unmatched: 4. Germline CDR1 reads ENHRY; CDR2 reads SYGVKD. The data derive from a study of T cells after yellow fever vaccination. TCRdb itself ran the 5' RACE reads through MiXCR, one entry per CDR3 protein. The sample lists 450,000 to 600,000 distinct CDR3 sequences; approximately 13% were seen once. Sequenced here: PBMCs, sampled on the day of the yellow fever booster vaccination. The chain links TRBV10-3 to TRBJ2-5, with 9 nucleotides matching TRBD2. This clonotype was sampled from a man aged 30 to 45 who received the YFV17D yellow fever vaccine. The CDR3 nucleotides are TGTGCCATGGGCGGGAGGGGACAAGAGACCCAGTACTTC. This translates into CAMGGRGQETQYF.